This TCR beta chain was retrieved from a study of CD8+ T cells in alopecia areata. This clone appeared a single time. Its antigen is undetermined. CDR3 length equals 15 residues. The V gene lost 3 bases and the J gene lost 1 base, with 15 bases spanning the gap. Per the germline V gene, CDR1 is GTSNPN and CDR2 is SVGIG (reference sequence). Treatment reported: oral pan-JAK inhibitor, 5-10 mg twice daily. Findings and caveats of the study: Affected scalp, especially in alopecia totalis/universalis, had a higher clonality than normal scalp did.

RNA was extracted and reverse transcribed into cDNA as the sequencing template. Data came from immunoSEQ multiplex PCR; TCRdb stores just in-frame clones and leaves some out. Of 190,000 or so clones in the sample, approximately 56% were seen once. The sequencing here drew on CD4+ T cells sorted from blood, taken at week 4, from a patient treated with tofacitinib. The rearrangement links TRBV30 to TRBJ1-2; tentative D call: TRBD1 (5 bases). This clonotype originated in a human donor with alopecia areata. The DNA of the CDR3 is TGTGCCTGGAGGCAGGATCGGGGGGGTAACTATGGCTACACCTTC. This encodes CAWRQDRGGNYGYTF.